The source of this T cell receptor beta chain is a study of blood T cell repertoires in COVID-19. Study as a whole: COVID-19 samples from acute and convalescent phases originated in the United States, Italy and Spain. The analysed material was cDNA or gDNA that came from T cells, B-cell-depleted T cells, or PBMCs.

CDR3 size: 15 residues. The germline V gene encodes CDR1 MNHEY and CDR2 SMNVEV (reference sequence). V was shortened by 5 bases and J by 1 base, with 14 bases between the two germline ends. In this sample, this clone turned up many times. In the study's own analysis: Using reference gene primer amplification, nucleated cell counts were estimated. Measured with immunoSEQ multiplex PCR; TCRdb has only the in-frame clones, and not every one. The DNA was the basis for D and trimming; V, J and clone size are from that table. Of approximately 110,000 clones listed, roughly two thirds are singletons. The TCR comes from a man older than 75 with acute or convalescent COVID-19. The sequencing sample was made of peripheral blood. The chain links TRBV27 to TRBJ1-2; a possible D gene is TRBD1 (5 bases). The CDR3 nucleotides are TGTGCCAGCAGTCCCGGAGGGACTATTAACTATGGCTACACCTTC. Its protein product is CASSPGGTINYGYTF.